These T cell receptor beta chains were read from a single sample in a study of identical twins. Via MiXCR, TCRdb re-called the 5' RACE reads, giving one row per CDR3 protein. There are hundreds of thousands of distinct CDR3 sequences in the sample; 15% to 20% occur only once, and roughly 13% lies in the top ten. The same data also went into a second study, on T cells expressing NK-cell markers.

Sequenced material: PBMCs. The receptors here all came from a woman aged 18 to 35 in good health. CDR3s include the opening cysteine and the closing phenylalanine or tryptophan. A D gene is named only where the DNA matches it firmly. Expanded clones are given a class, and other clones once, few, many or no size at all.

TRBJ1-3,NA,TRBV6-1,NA,TGTGCCAGCAGGCGCAAGGACCTTGCAAACACCATATATTTT,CASRRKDLANTIYF
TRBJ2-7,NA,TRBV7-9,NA,TGTGCCAGCAGTTTAAGCGCGTTCTCCTACGAGCAGTACTTC,CASSLSAFSYEQYF
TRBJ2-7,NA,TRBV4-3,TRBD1,TGCGCCAGCAGCCAAGACTGGACAGGAGCCTACGAGCAGTACTTC,CASSQDWTGAYEQYF
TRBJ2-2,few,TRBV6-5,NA,TGTGCCAGCAGTTGGACAACGAACACCGGGGAGCTGTTTTTT,CASSWTTNTGELFF
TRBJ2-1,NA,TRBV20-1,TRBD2,TGCAGTGCTGACGCCGGGACTAGCTCCTACAATGAGCAGTTCTTC,CSADAGTSSYNEQFF
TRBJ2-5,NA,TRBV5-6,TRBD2,TGTGCCAGCAGCTTGGCTAGCGGATCACAAGAGACCCAGTACTTC,CASSLASGSQETQYF
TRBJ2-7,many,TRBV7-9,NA,TGTGCCAGCAGACCCTTAAAGGACGAGCAGTACTTC,CASRPLKDEQYF
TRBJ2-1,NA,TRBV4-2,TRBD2,TGTGCCAGCAGCCAAGGGACTAGTGGGACCTTGAATGAGCAGTTCTTC,CASSQGTSGTLNEQFF
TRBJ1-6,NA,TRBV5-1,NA,TGCGCCAGCAGCATCGGGACCGCAAATTCACCCCTCCACTTT,CASSIGTANSPLHF
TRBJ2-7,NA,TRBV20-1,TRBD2,TGCAGTGCTAGCCTCTTGGGGGAGGGCCATCTCGAGCAGTACTTC,CSASLLGEGHLEQYF
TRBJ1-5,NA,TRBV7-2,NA,TGTGCCAGCAGGAGGGGGGGGGCTCAGCCCCAGCATTTT,CASRRGGAQPQHF
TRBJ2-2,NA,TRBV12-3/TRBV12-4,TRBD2,TGTGCCAGCAGTTCAACGACTAGCGGGGGACGTTGGACCGGGGAGCTGTTTTTT,CASSSTTSGGRWTGELFF
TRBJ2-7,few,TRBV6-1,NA,TGTGCCAGCAAGAAGGTGAGGGTCGCCTACGAGCAGTACTTC,CASKKVRVAYEQYF
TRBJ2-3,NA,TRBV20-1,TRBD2,TGCAGTTCCCGTACACTAGCGGGACCCATGGGTACGCAGTATTTT,CSSRTLAGPMGTQYF
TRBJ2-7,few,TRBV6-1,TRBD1,TGTGCCAGCTCTCCCGGGACAGGGCTAGGGGAGCAGTACTTC,CASSPGTGLGEQYF
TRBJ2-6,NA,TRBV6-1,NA,TGTGCCATCTTGGGACAAGGGTCCCCCGTCCTGACTTTC,CAILGQGSPVLTF
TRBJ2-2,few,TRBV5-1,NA,TGCGCCAGCAGCTTGGCTGGGACGGGGAACACCGGGGAGCTGTTTTTT,CASSLAGTGNTGELFF
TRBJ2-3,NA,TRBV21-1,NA,TGTGCCAAGGAGGTTTATGATACGCAGTATTTT,CAKEVYDTQYF
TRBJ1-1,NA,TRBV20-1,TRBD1,TGCAGTGCTTCGACAGGGTCGACCACTGAAGCTTTCTTT,CSASTGSTTEAFF
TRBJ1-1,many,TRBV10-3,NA,TGTGCCATCAGGGTGGGAACAGGGCTGAACACTGAAGCTTTCTTT,CAIRVGTGLNTEAFF
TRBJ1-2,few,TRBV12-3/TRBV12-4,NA,TGTGCCAGCAGTCTACTTCCAGGGGTCGGCTACACCTTC,CASSLLPGVGYTF
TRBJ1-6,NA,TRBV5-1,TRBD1,TGCGCCAGCAGCGCGGGACAGCAGAAAAATTCACCCCTCCACTTT,CASSAGQQKNSPLHF
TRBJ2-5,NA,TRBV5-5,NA,TGTGCCAGCCAGTTTTCGGGGGACGGAGAGACCCAGTACTTC,CASQFSGDGETQYF
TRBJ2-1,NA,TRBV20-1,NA,TGCAGTGCGGCACCCGGGCTAGCTAGCGATGAGCAGTTCTTC,CSAAPGLASDEQFF
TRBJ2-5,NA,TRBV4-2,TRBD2,TGTGCCAGCAGCCAAGGGGTTGGGGGGGTCGCCGAAGAGACCCAGTACTTC,CASSQGVGGVAEETQYF
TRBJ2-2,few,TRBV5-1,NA,TGCGCCAGCAGCTTGGTCAGGGGCCCCGCCGGGGAGCTGTTTTTT,CASSLVRGPAGELFF
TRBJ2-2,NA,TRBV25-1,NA,TGTGCCAGCAGGAGCCCCGGCACCGGGGAGCTGTTTTTT,CASRSPGTGELFF
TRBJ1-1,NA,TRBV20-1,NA,TGCAGTGCTAAGGGTGTAGCTGAAGCTTTCTTT,CSAKGVAEAFF
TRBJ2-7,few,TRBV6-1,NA,TGTGCCAGCTCGCTCCGACGGGACAACGTGCACGAGCAGTACTTC,CASSLRRDNVHEQYF
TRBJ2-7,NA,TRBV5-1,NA,TGCGCCAGCAGCGCGGCGCAGGGGCCCTACGAGCAGTACTTC,CASSAAQGPYEQYF
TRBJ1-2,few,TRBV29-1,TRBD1,TGCAGCGTTGAACCTCTGGGACAGGGAGGAGATGGCTACACCTTC,CSVEPLGQGGDGYTF
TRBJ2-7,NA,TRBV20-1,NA,TGCAGTGCTAGAGGTCTAGGGATTTCGGGGGGCCTCTCCTACGAGCAGTACTTC,CSARGLGISGGLSYEQYF
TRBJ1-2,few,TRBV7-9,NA,TGTGCCAGCAGCTTAGTTACAAGGGACCACACCTTC,CASSLVTRDHTF
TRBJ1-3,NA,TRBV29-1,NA,TGCAGCGTGGGGGATTCCTACTCTGGAAACACCATATATTTT,CSVGDSYSGNTIYF
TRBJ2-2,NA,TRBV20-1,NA,TGCAGTGCTAGAGCTCTAAGCGGAACCAACACCGGGGAGCTGTTTTTT,CSARALSGTNTGELFF